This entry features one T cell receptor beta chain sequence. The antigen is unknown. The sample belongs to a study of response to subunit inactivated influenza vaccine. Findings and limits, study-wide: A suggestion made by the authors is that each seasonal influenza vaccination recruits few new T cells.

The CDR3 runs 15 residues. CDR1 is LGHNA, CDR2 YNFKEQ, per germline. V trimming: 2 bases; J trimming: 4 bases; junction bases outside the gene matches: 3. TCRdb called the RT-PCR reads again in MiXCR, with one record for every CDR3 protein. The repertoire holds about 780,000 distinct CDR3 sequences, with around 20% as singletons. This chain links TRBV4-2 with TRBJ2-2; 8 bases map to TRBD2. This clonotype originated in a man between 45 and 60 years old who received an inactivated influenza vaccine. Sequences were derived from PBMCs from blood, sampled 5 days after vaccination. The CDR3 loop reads CASSQSGGATGELFF. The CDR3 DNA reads TGTGCCAGCAGCCAATCCGGGGGGGCCACCGGGGAGCTGTTTTTT.